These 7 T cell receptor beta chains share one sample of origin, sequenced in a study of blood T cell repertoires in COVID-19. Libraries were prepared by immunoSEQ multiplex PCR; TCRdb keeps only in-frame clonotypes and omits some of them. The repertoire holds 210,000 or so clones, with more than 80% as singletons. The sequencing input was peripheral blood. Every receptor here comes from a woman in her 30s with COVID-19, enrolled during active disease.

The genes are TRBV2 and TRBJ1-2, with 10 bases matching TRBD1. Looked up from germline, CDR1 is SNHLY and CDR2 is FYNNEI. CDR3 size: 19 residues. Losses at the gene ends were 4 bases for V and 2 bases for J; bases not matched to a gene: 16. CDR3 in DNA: TGTGCCAGCAGTGGGGGGGGGCCGGGACAGGGGTCTTTAAACTATGGCTACACCTTC. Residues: CASSGGGPGQGSLNYGYTF.

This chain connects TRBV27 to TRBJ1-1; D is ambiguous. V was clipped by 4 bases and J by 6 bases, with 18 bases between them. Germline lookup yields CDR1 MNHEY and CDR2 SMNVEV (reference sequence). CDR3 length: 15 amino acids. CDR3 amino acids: CASSSLGRKDSEAFF. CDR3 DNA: TGTGCCAGCAGTTCCCTCGGGAGGAAGGACTCTGAAGCTTTCTTT.

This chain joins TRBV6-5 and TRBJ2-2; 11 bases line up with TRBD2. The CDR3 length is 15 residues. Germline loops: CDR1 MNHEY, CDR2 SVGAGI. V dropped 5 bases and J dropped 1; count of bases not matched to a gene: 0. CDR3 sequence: CASSTSGGNTGELFF. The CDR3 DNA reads TGTGCCAGCAGTACTAGCGGGGGGAACACCGGGGAGCTGTTTTTT.

In nucleotides, the CDR3 is TGTGCCAGCAGCTCCACGAGCTCCTACAATGAGCAGTTCTTC. Its translation is CASSSTSSYNEQFF. V and J are TRBV7-3 and TRBJ2-1; D uncertain. V was cut by 4 bases and J by 0 bases, with 7 bases left in between. CDR1 and CDR2 from the germline V gene are SGHTA and FQGTGA. The CDR3 is 14 amino acids.

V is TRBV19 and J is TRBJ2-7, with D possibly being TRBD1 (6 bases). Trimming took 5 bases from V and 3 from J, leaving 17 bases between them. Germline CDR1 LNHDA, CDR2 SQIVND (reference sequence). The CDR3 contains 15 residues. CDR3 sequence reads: CASSFGQPGFYEQYF. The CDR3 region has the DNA TGTGCCAGTAGTTTTGGACAGCCAGGATTCTACGAGCAGTACTTC.

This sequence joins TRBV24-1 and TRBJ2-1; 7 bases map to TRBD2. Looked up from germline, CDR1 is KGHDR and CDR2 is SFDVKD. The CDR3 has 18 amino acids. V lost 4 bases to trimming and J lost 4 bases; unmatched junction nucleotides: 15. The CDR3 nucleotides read TGTGCCACCAGTGAGCTCCCCCGCGGGGGTTCTGTGTACAATGAGCAGTTCTTC. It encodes CATSELPRGGSVYNEQFF.

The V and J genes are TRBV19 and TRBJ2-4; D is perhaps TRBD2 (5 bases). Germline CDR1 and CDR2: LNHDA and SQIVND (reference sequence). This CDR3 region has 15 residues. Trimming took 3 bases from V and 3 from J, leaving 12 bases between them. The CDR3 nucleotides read TGTGCCAGTAGTATGCCCGGGAATTTCAAAAACATTCAGTACTTC. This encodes CASSMPGNFKNIQYF.